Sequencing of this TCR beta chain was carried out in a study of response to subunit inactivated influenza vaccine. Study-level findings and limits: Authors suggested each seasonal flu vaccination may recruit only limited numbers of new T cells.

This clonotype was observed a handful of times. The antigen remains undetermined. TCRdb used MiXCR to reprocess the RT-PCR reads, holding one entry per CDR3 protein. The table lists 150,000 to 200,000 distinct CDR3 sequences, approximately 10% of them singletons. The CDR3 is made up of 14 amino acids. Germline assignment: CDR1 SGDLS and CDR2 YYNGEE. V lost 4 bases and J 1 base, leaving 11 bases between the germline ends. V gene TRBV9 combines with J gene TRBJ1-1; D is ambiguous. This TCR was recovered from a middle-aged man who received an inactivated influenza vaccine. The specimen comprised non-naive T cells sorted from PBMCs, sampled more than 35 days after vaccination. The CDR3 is CASSPSIKNTEAFF. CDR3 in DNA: TGTGCCAGCAGCCCCTCCATCAAGAACACTGAAGCTTTCTTT.